This T cell receptor (beta chain) emerged from a study of cytomegalovirus exposure and HLA in healthy donors. PCR primers comprised 60 Vbeta and 13 Jbeta primers. The assay was immunoSEQ multiplex PCR, and TCRdb's table has in-frame clones only and misses some. The sample consists of 100,000 or so clones, approximately 76% of them appearing once. Overall study findings and caveats: Reported findings show TCR beta sequences accurately forecast HLA-A and HLA-B alleles in most subjects.

The CDR3 has 13 amino acids. V was shortened by 10 bases and J by 0 bases, with 12 bases between the two germline ends. Germline loops: CDR1 LNHDA, CDR2 SQIVND (reference sequence). Of note for this clone: What it recognizes is unknown.

Sequencing was carried out using PBMCs. This clonotype originated in a man aged 25 to 40 in good health and CMV-seropositive. The J gene is TRBJ1-2, the V gene TRBV19; D ambiguous. In nucleotides, the CDR3 is TGTGCCACCCTTCGGGGTGCTAACTATGGCTACACCTTC. Translating it yields CATLRGANYGYTF.